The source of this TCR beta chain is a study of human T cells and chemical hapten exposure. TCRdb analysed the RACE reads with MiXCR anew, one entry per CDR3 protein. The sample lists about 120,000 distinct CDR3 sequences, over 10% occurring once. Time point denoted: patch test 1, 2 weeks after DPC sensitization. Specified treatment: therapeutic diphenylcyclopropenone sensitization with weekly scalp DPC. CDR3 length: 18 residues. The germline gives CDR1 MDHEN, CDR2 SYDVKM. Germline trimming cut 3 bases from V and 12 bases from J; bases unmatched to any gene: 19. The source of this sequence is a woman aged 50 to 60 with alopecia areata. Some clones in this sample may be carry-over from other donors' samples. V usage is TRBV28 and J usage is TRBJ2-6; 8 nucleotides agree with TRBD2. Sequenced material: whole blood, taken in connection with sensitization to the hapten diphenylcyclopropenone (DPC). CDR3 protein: CASSFLAHRGGPETVLTF. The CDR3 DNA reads TGTGCCAGCAGTTTTTTAGCCCATCGGGGGGGACCCGAGACCGTCCTGACTTTC. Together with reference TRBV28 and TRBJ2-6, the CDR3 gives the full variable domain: DVKVTQSSRYLVKRTGEKVFLECVQDMDHENMFWYRQDPGLGLRLIYFSYDVKMKEKGDIPEGYSVSREKKERFSLILESASTNQTSMYLCASSFLAHRGGPETVLTFGAGSRLTVL.